The rows below give T cell receptor beta chains drawn from one sample of a study of T cells in Graves' hyperthyroidism and ophthalmopathy. TCRdb passed the multiplex PCR reads through MiXCR, listing each CDR3 protein once. The profile shows over 500,000 distinct CDR3 sequences, 46% of them singletons. Input material: peripheral blood or thyroid tissue (not recorded which). The receptors were sampled from an adult woman with Graves' disease, either hyperthyroidism or ophthalmopathy (not recorded which). Both conserved end residues are part of each CDR3. A D gene is named only where the DNA matches it firmly. A clone size is listed for some rows: how often the clone was seen (once, few, many), or a class if it is expanded.

v_call	cdr3_length	clone_size	d_call	j_call	cdr3_aa	cdr3_nt
TRBV11-1	15	.	.	TRBJ2-5	CASSLRKQGSETQYF	TGTGCCAGCAGCCTAAGAAAACAGGGCTCCGAGACCCAGTACTTC
TRBV12-3/TRBV12-4	15	.	TRBD1	TRBJ2-7	CASTLGPTGAYEQYF	TGTGCCAGCACCCTTGGTCCGACAGGGGCCTACGAGCAGTACTTC
TRBV15	15	.	.	TRBJ2-5	CATSRGEVVGETQYF	TGTGCCACCAGCAGAGGTGAGGTGGTTGGAGAGACCCAGTACTTC
TRBV14	14	.	TRBD2	TRBJ2-7	CASSPLAGEVEQYF	TGTGCCAGCAGCCCACTAGCGGGGGAGGTCGAGCAGTACTTC
TRBV7-3	16	.	TRBD1	TRBJ2-7	CASSLTGGTTTYEQYF	TGTGCCAGCAGCTTGACAGGGGGCACAACGACCTACGAGCAGTACTTC
TRBV2	13	many	.	TRBJ1-6	CASSAEGNSPLHF	TGTGCCAGCAGTGCAGAGGGTAATTCACCCCTCCACTTT
TRBV7-6	14	.	.	TRBJ1-2	CASSQLAGESGYTF	TGTGCCAGCAGCCAATTAGCGGGGGAATCTGGCTACACCTTC
TRBV7-8	16	.	.	TRBJ2-5	CASSPQGRDGWETQYF	TGTGCCAGCAGCCCCCAGGGGCGGGATGGTTGGGAGACCCAGTACTTC
TRBV5-1	15	.	.	TRBJ2-3	CASSLQPSSTDTQYF	TGCGCCAGCAGCCTACAGCCGTCTAGCACAGATACGCAGTATTTT
TRBV12-3/TRBV12-4	14	many	.	TRBJ1-1	CASSFAGKNTEAFF	TGTGCCAGCAGTTTCGCAGGGAAGAACACTGAAGCTTTCTTT
TRBV5-8	14	many	.	TRBJ2-5	CASSLREAQETQYF	TGTGCCAGCAGCTTGCGGGAAGCCCAAGAGACCCAGTACTTC
TRBV7-6	14	few	TRBD1	TRBJ1-1	CASFPGQVLTEAFF	TGTGCCAGCTTTCCGGGACAGGTCTTAACTGAAGCTTTCTTT
TRBV5-4	16	.	TRBD1	TRBJ1-4	CASAPSTGTGTEKLFF	TGTGCCAGCGCCCCCTCTACCGGGACAGGGACTGAAAAACTGTTTTTT
TRBV4-3	14	.	.	TRBJ1-1	CASSQLQKNTEAFF	TGCGCCAGCAGCCAACTACAGAAGAACACTGAAGCTTTCTTT
TRBV11-2	16	many	TRBD2	TRBJ2-7	CASSLETSGRAFEQYF	TGTGCCAGCAGCTTAGAGACTAGCGGGAGGGCCTTCGAGCAGTACTTC
TRBV7-3	15	.	TRBD1	TRBJ1-5	CASSFGGQVNQPQHF	TGTGCCAGCAGCTTCGGGGGACAGGTCAATCAGCCCCAGCATTTT
TRBV25-1	14	many	.	TRBJ1-5	CASSAPGFGQPQHF	TGTGCCAGCAGTGCTCCAGGGTTTGGTCAGCCCCAGCATTTT
TRBV7-8	14	few	TRBD1	TRBJ1-5	CASSADREAQPQHF	TGTGCCAGCAGCGCGGACAGGGAGGCTCAGCCCCAGCATTTT